The 10 T cell receptor beta chains presented below share a single source sample, sequenced in a study of blood T cell repertoires in COVID-19 (dated by TCRdb to about 2020). The receptor library was made with the immunoSEQ multiplex PCR assay. Entries here come from immuneACCESS through TCRdb and include only in-frame sequences with V and J called. Some clones fail to appear in such tables; in the studies checked, an unresolved V gene covers under half of the shortfall, and the cause of the remainder is unknown. The sample has 180,000 or so clones on record, roughly 88% of them singletons. More than 7.5% of the sample is held by the ten biggest clonotypes. The specimen sequenced was PBMCs or T cells enriched from blood (not recorded which). These receptors all come from a woman in her twenties or thirties who had recovered from COVID-19.

V gene TRBV2 combines with J gene TRBJ1-4, with TRBD1 identical over 8 bases. Germline V CDR1 and CDR2: SNHLY, FYNNEI. J gave up 6 bases and V 10 bases, and 10 bases lay outside the gene matches. This CDR3 region has 14 residues. The CDR3 protein is CATAFTGGHEKLFF. In nucleotides, the CDR3 is TGTGCCACCGCCTTTACAGGGGGGCATGAAAAACTGTTTTTT.

The chain employs TRBV11-3 and TRBJ2-5; maybe TRBD1 (6 bases). CDR3 length: 15 amino acids. Germline V CDR1 and CDR2: SGHNT, YENEEA. The germline V and J ends were trimmed by 0 bases and 0 bases, with 8 bases remaining between them. In DNA form, the CDR3 reads TGTGCCAGCAGCTTAGAGGGGGCTTACCAAGAGACCCAGTACTTC. The encoded protein is CASSLEGAYQETQYF.

The chain employs TRBV27 and TRBJ1-2; a possible D gene is TRBD1 (6 bases). With 3 bases removed from V and 10 bases from J, the gap between germline ends came to 18 bases. The CDR3 length is 14 residues. Germline V CDR1 and CDR2: MNHEY, SMNVEV (reference sequence). The CDR3 is CASSFGQGRRDYTF. In DNA, the CDR3 is TGTGCCAGCAGTTTTGGGCAGGGGAGAAGGGACTACACCTTC.

J is TRBJ2-2 and V is TRBV12-3 or TRBV12-4; D perhaps matches TRBD1 (5 bases). Trimming shortened V by 5 bases and J by 6 bases, and 10 bases separated the two germline ends. CDR3 length equals 13 residues. CDR3 sequence reads: CASSLQGPGELFF. As DNA, the CDR3 is TGTGCCAGCAGTCTGCAGGGTCCCGGGGAGCTGTTTTTT.

The CDR3 region has the DNA TGTGCCAGCAGTTTTGTTCAGGAAATCTATGGCTACACCTTC. Protein sequence: CASSFVQEIYGYTF. The chain carries TRBV28 and TRBJ1-2; D remains ambiguous. Trimming removed 3 bases from V and 4 bases from J, with 12 bases in between. The CDR3 extends over 14 amino acids. Germline V gene sequence: CDR1 MDHEN, CDR2 SYDVKM.

The rearrangement links TRBV10-3 to TRBJ1-1; TRBD1 might be the D (6 bases). Germline loops: CDR1 ENHRY, CDR2 SYGVKD. The V end was cut by 5 bases, the J end by 4 bases, with 14 bases between. The CDR3 is 14 amino acids. CDR3 amino acids: CAISPQGGVTEAFF. In DNA, the CDR3 is TGTGCCATCAGTCCACAGGGCGGCGTCACTGAAGCTTTCTTT.

This clone was counted a single time. The chain recombines TRBV2 with TRBJ2-5; 8 bases map to TRBD1. The trim removed 4 bases at V and 2 bases at J, leaving 6 bases unmatched. Germline loops: CDR1 SNHLY, CDR2 FYNNEI. CDR3 size: 15 residues. CDR3 in DNA: TGTGCCAGCAGTGGGACAGGGAAGGCACAAGAGACCCAGTACTTC. As protein: CASSGTGKAQETQYF.

The chain combines TRBV5-4 with TRBJ1-2; 7 bases are shared with TRBD1. In germline, CDR1 is SGHNT, CDR2 YYREEE (reference sequence). This CDR3 comprises 14 residues. Losses at the gene ends were 5 bases for V and 0 bases for J; bases not matched to a gene: 4. The CDR3 coding sequence is TGTGCCAGCAGTCGACAGGGTTCTAACTATGGCTACACCTTC. Translated, it gives CASSRQGSNYGYTF.

The chain has TRBV29-1 and TRBJ2-5, with 11 positions matching TRBD2. CDR1 and CDR2 (germline): SQVTM, ANQGSEA. The V gene end was trimmed by 6 bases and the J gene end by 5 bases; junction bases not matched to a gene: 5. CDR3 length: 13 residues. CDR3 in DNA: TGCAGCGTCCTCGGGACTAGCGGTGAGACCCAGTACTTC. Protein sequence: CSVLGTSGETQYF.

The chain recombines TRBV27 with TRBJ1-2, with 9 bases lining up with TRBD1. Germline CDR1 and CDR2: MNHEY and SMNVEV (reference sequence). This CDR3 contains 13 residues. Trimming removed 6 bases from V and 7 bases from J; junction bases left unmatched: 6. This CDR3 reads CASSLQGAGGYTF. The CDR3, as DNA: TGTGCCAGCAGCCTACAGGGGGCGGGTGGCTACACCTTC.